What follows are 32 T cell receptor beta chains derived from one specimen sequenced in a study of T cells after yellow fever vaccination. In TCRdb, the 5' RACE reads were re-called with MiXCR into one record per CDR3 protein. The sample holds 550,000 to 750,000 distinct CDR3 sequences, approximately 13% seen once. The specimen comprised PBMCs, sampled on the day of the yellow fever booster vaccination. The origin of the receptors is a man younger than 40 who received the YFV17D yellow fever vaccine.

The chain has TRBV10-3 and TRBJ2-5; D may be TRBD1 (5 bases). The V end lost 8 bases, the J end lost 1 base, and 14 bases lay between the germline ends. Germline lookup yields CDR1 ENHRY and CDR2 SYGVKD. The CDR3 loop spans 14 amino acids. This CDR3 reads CAIGPPQGQETQYF. As DNA, the CDR3 is TGTGCCATCGGCCCCCCCCAGGGCCAAGAGACCCAGTACTTC.

This clonotype appeared a few times. This chain uses TRBV4-3 with TRBJ2-7; 10 bases are a match to TRBD2. Germline assignment: CDR1 LGHNA and CDR2 YSLEER. V lost 2 bases, J lost 6 bases, and 16 bases stayed unmatched. This CDR3 has 18 residues. The CDR3 DNA follows: TGCGCCAGCAGCCAACACCCGGGCCTAGCGGGAGCCGCCCTCGAGCAGTACTTC. Translation gives CASSQHPGLAGAALEQYF.

J is TRBJ2-7 and V is TRBV29-1, with D possibly being TRBD1 (7 bases). The V and J ends lost 1 base and 1 base respectively, with 14 bases between them. Germline V gene data show CDR1 as SQVTM and CDR2 as ANQGSEA. There are 15 residues in the CDR3. The CDR3 protein is CSVEVGGRGSYEQYF. Here the CDR3 DNA reads TGCAGCGTTGAAGTCGGGGGCAGGGGGTCCTACGAGCAGTACTTC.

This clonotype was detected ten times or more. The CDR3 here is CASSLGRPSTRQETQYF. Written as DNA, the CDR3 is TGCGCCAGCAGCTTGGGACGTCCCTCTACCCGACAAGAGACCCAGTACTTC. The chain couples TRBV5-1 to TRBJ2-5; D is uncertain. The V end lost 0 bases, the J end lost 2 bases, and 17 bases lay between the germline ends. The germline V gene encodes CDR1 SGHRS and CDR2 YFSETQ. This CDR3 has 17 residues.

The CDR3 region is CSARTSGTREQYF. The CDR3 DNA reads as TGCAGTGCGCGGACTAGCGGGACGAGGGAGCAGTACTTC. This sequence joins TRBV20-1 and TRBJ2-7; 12 bases align to TRBD2. Trimming at V came to 6 bases and at J to 7 bases, leaving 7 bases not matched to a gene. Per germline, CDR1 DFQATT and CDR2 SNEGSKA (reference sequence). This CDR3 region has 13 residues.

V usage is TRBV27 and J usage is TRBJ2-7; D could derive from TRBD1 or TRBD2 (5 bases each). The germline V gene has CDR1 MNHEY and CDR2 SMNVEV (reference sequence). V lost 6 bases and J 0 bases, leaving 15 bases between the germline ends. The CDR3 length is 15 residues. This CDR3 is CASSLAPGLSYEQYF. The CDR3 DNA reads as TGTGCCAGCAGCTTGGCCCCGGGGCTCTCCTACGAGCAGTACTTC.

This chain links TRBV7-2 with TRBJ2-3; a weak D match, TRBD2 (6 bases). The CDR3 spans 14 residues. CDR1 SGHTA and CDR2 FQGNSA come from the germline V gene. Trimming took off 4 bases at V and 2 bases at J, with 10 bases between the two ends. This CDR3 is CASSSRGNTDTQYF. The DNA for the CDR3 is TGTGCCAGCAGCTCCCGGGGGAACACAGATACGCAGTATTTT.

A few counts support this clonotype. The V call is TRBV5-1, the J call TRBJ2-3; 8 bases map to TRBD1. The junction had 9 bases not matched to a gene; V was cut back by 7 bases and J by 2 bases. Germline V CDR1 and CDR2: SGHRS, YFSETQ. The CDR3 loop spans 15 amino acids. The CDR3 spells CASAGPGGYTDTQYF. CDR3 sequence (DNA): TGCGCCAGCGCCGGCCCAGGGGGCTACACAGATACGCAGTATTTT. Supplemented by reference TRBV5-1 and TRBJ2-3, the full variable domain reads KAGVTQTPRYLIKTRGQQVTLSCSPISGHRSVSWYQQTPGQGLQFLFEYFSETQRNKGNFPGRFSGRQFSNSRSEMNVSTLELGDSALYLCASAGPGGYTDTQYFGPGTRLTVL.

This clonotype has only a few counts. The chain carries TRBV5-1 and TRBJ2-2; the match to TRBD2 covers 7 bases. The length of the CDR3 is 16 residues. Germline CDR1 reads SGHRS; CDR2 reads YFSETQ. The junction had 10 bases not matched to a gene; V was cut back by 1 base and J by 7 bases. The CDR3 spells CASSLSPGRGVGELFF. The CDR3 region has the DNA TGCGCCAGCAGCTTGAGTCCGGGCCGGGGGGTCGGGGAGCTGTTTTTT. Drawing the rest from reference TRBV5-1 and TRBJ2-2, the complete variable domain is KAGVTQTPRYLIKTRGQQVTLSCSPISGHRSVSWYQQTPGQGLQFLFEYFSETQRNKGNFPGRFSGRQFSNSRSEMNVSTLELGDSALYLCASSLSPGRGVGELFFGEGSRLTVL.

The gene calls are TRBV12-3 or TRBV12-4 and TRBJ1-2; 8 nucleotides agree with TRBD1. J was trimmed by 7 bases and V by 6 bases; bases with no gene match: 10. The CDR3 length is 14 residues. Here the CDR3 reads CASSMGQAFGGYTF. DNA for the CDR3: TGTGCCAGCAGCATGGGACAGGCCTTCGGTGGCTACACCTTC.

This clonotype was seen a handful of times. The J gene is TRBJ1-5, the V gene TRBV7-2; no reliable D call. CDR3 length equals 13 residues. Germline V gene data show CDR1 as SGHTA and CDR2 as FQGNSA. The germline V and J ends were trimmed by 2 bases and 6 bases, with 8 bases remaining between them. The CDR3 sequence is CASSLNEGQPQHF. CDR3 sequence (DNA): TGTGCCAGCAGCTTAAACGAGGGTCAGCCCCAGCATTTT.

The V call is TRBV20-1, the J call TRBJ2-1; 15 bases agree with TRBD2. The CDR3 is made up of 14 amino acids. The ends lost 6 bases at V and 6 bases at J; junction bases unmatched: 3. In germline, CDR1 is DFQATT, CDR2 SNEGSKA (reference sequence). Here the CDR3 reads CSAGLAGGFNEQFF. Written as DNA, the CDR3 is TGCAGTGCCGGACTAGCGGGAGGGTTCAATGAGCAGTTCTTC.

This clonotype appeared a few times. The DNA of the CDR3 is TGTGCCAGCAGTTACGGACAGAGGAGAGATACGCAGTATTTT. It is translated as CASSYGQRRDTQYF. The chain carries TRBV6-5 and TRBJ2-3, with D possibly matching TRBD1 (6 bases). V was trimmed by 2 bases and J by 5 bases, leaving 11 bases between them. The CDR3 has 14 amino acids. In germline, CDR1 is MNHEY, CDR2 SVGAGI.

This clonotype was seen only a few times. V is TRBV12-5 and J is TRBJ2-5; D may be TRBD1 (6 bases). Germline CDR1 is LGHNT and CDR2 is FRNRAP. CDR3 length equals 15 residues. V dropped 6 bases and J dropped 1 base, with 15 bases sitting between them. The CDR3 DNA is TGTGCTAGTGGCACCCAGGGGAGCGGCCAAGAGACCCAGTACTTC. Translating it yields CASGTQGSGQETQYF. The variable domain in full, with the rest retrieved from reference TRBV12-5 and TRBJ2-5, is DARVTQTPRHKVTEMGQEVTMRCQPILGHNTVFWYRQTMMQGLELLAYFRNRAPLDDSGMPKDRFSAEMPDATLATLKIQPSEPRDSAVYFCASGTQGSGQETQYFGPGTRLLVL.

The CDR3 DNA reads as TGCAGTGCTACTGTTAGCGGGAGGAAGGTTGGTGAGCAGTTCTTC. This gives the protein CSATVSGRKVGEQFF. The rearrangement joins TRBV20-1 to TRBJ2-1, with 10 nucleotides matching TRBD2. Germline-derived CDR1 and CDR2 are DFQATT and SNEGSKA (reference sequence). V trimming: 4 bases; J trimming: 9 bases; junction bases outside the gene matches: 12. The CDR3 covers 15 residues.

This clonotype was detected many times. J is TRBJ2-1 and V is TRBV27, with 8 bases identical to TRBD2. Germline loops: CDR1 MNHEY, CDR2 SMNVEV (reference sequence). This CDR3 comprises 13 residues. The ends lost 2 bases at V and 7 bases at J; junction bases unmatched: 1. CDR3 loop: CASSLASGNEQFF. CDR3 nucleotides: TGTGCCAGCAGTTTAGCTAGCGGGAATGAGCAGTTCTTC.

The chain employs TRBV6-2 or TRBV6-3 and TRBJ1-1, with D perhaps matching TRBD1 (6 bases). Germline CDR1 reads MNHEY; CDR2 reads SVGEGT. CDR3 length equals 14 residues. V lost 7 bases and J 1 base, leaving 13 bases between the germline ends. The CDR3 DNA reads as TGTGCCAGCACCTACTACAGGGAGAACACTGAAGCTTTCTTT. Its protein product is CASTYYRENTEAFF.

In its sample, this clonotype was seen a few times. This rearrangement joins TRBV5-4 to TRBJ1-1, with D perhaps TRBD1 (5 bases). The CDR3 sequence is 14 residues long. V shed 3 bases and J shed 1 base, with 10 bases lying between them. Germline V gives CDR1 SGHNT, CDR2 YYREEE (reference sequence). CDR3 region: CASSSATENTEAFF. DNA of the CDR3: TGTGCCAGCAGCTCCGCGACAGAGAACACTGAAGCTTTCTTT.

The chain joins TRBV20-1 to TRBJ2-1; the D gene is possibly TRBD2 (6 bases). V was cut by 5 bases and J by 0 bases, with 11 bases left in between. This CDR3 has 14 amino acids. Germline V gene lookup returns CDR1 DFQATT and CDR2 SNEGSKA (reference sequence). The CDR3 region is CSAGPGSSYNEQFF. The CDR3 DNA sequence: TGCAGTGCTGGCCCCGGGAGCTCCTACAATGAGCAGTTCTTC.

This clonotype was detected only a few times. This rearrangement joins TRBV5-6 to TRBJ2-5; 7 positions match TRBD1. Germline values: CDR1 SGHDT, CDR2 YYEEEE. The length of the CDR3 is 16 residues. The trim removed 3 bases at V and 3 bases at J, leaving 11 bases unmatched. The CDR3 loop is CASSSRKSDREETQYF. CDR3 nucleotide sequence: TGTGCCAGCAGCTCGAGAAAGTCCGACAGGGAAGAGACCCAGTACTTC.

Only a few counts were recorded for this clonotype. The rearrangement joins TRBV25-1 to TRBJ1-4; D gene uncertain. CDR1 is MGHDK and CDR2 is SYGVNS in the germline V gene. Between the trimmed V and J ends, which lost 4 bases and 5 bases, there was a span of 8 bases. The CDR3 spans 13 residues. CDR3 coding DNA: TGTGCCAGCAGTGGCAGCGAGAATGAAAAACTGTTTTTT. It translates to CASSGSENEKLFF.

This clonotype has a handful of counts. The CDR3 DNA reads as TGTGCCAGCAGCCAAGAGGGACTAGCTTTCCAAGAGACCCAGTACTTC. This sequence encodes CASSQEGLAFQETQYF. The chain carries TRBV4-2 and TRBJ2-5, with TRBD2 matching over 9 bases. Germline assignment: CDR1 LGHNA and CDR2 YNFKEQ. The CDR3 spans 16 residues. The trim removed 0 bases at V and 1 base at J, leaving 3 bases unmatched.

The genes are TRBV13 and TRBJ2-2; D might be TRBD2 (6 bases). This CDR3 is 16 amino acids long. V was shortened by 7 bases and J by 5 bases, with 20 bases between the two germline ends. Germline assignment: CDR1 PRHDT and CDR2 FYEKMQ (reference sequence). CDR3 sequence (DNA): TGTGCCAGCAAGGAATGGGAGGAGGGCCGAACCGGGGAGCTGTTTTTT. It codes for CASKEWEEGRTGELFF.

This clonotype appeared many times. The genes are TRBV20-1 and TRBJ1-1; D unresolved. CDR1 is DFQATT, CDR2 SNEGSKA, per germline (reference sequence). V was clipped by 1 base and J by 1 base, with 10 bases between them. The CDR3 is 14 amino acids. The CDR3 DNA reads as TGCAGTGCTAGAGCTCCAGGAGGGAACACTGAAGCTTTCTTT. Protein product: CSARAPGGNTEAFF.

The rearrangement links TRBV5-1 to TRBJ2-7; tentatively, D is TRBD1 (5 bases). Germline CDR1 is SGHRS and CDR2 is YFSETQ. Between the trimmed V and J ends, which lost 3 bases and 3 bases, there was a span of 16 bases. CDR3 length: 15 amino acids. CDR3 amino acids: CASSSNIDRYYEQYF. The CDR3 region has the DNA TGCGCCAGCAGCTCGAACATTGACAGATACTACGAGCAGTACTTC.

This clonotype was seen a few times. J is TRBJ2-2 and V is TRBV7-2; no firm D call. With 5 bases removed from V and 6 bases from J, the gap between germline ends came to 19 bases. CDR1 SGHTA and CDR2 FQGNSA come from the germline V gene. This CDR3 is built from 16 residues. CDR3 in DNA: TGTGCCAGCAGCCCTCGTAAATGGATATCACCCGGGGAGCTGTTTTTT. This codes for CASSPRKWISPGELFF.

This clonotype occurred many times. The V gene is TRBV7-8, the J gene TRBJ2-3; 7 bases line up with TRBD2. CDR3 size: 15 residues. The V segment lost 5 bases and the J segment 1 base; nucleotides outside the gene matches: 6. Looked up from germline, CDR1 is SGHVS and CDR2 is FQNEAQ. Written as DNA, the CDR3 is TGTGCCAGCAGCCGGAGACGGGAGGGCACAGATACGCAGTATTTT. It is translated as CASSRRREGTDTQYF.

CDR3 in amino acids: CASSPRGTGYNEQFF. CDR3 DNA sequence: TGTGCCAGCAGCCCCAGAGGGACAGGCTACAATGAGCAGTTCTTC. This chain connects TRBV7-2 to TRBJ2-1; 8 bases line up with TRBD1. Germline CDR1 reads SGHTA; CDR2 reads FQGNSA. The CDR3 covers 15 residues. Trimming removed 5 bases from V and 3 bases from J; junction bases left unmatched: 6.

This clonotype was counted only a few times. This rearrangement joins TRBV20-1 to TRBJ1-5, with TRBD1 identical over 7 bases. CDR3 length: 16 residues. Trimming removed 1 base from V and 5 bases from J; junction bases left unmatched: 11. Germline lookup yields CDR1 DFQATT and CDR2 SNEGSKA (reference sequence). CDR3 in DNA: TGCAGTGCTAGAGGCAGGGGGAGACCACCCGATCAGCCCCAGCATTTT. Translation gives CSARGRGRPPDQPQHF.

V usage is TRBV10-3 and J usage is TRBJ2-1; weak D call: TRBD2 (6 bases). V was clipped by 0 bases and J by 5 bases, with 20 bases between them. This CDR3 is 18 amino acids long. Germline lookup yields CDR1 ENHRY and CDR2 SYGVKD. The CDR3 loop is CAISESALGGVGNNEQFF. DNA for the CDR3: TGTGCCATCAGTGAGTCCGCTTTGGGGGGAGTTGGGAACAATGAGCAGTTCTTC.

This clonotype appeared a few times. The chain has TRBV19 and TRBJ2-7, with 9 bases identical to TRBD1. Germline V gene sequence: CDR1 LNHDA, CDR2 SQIVND (reference sequence). The ends lost 5 bases at V and 9 bases at J; junction bases unmatched: 11. This CDR3 contains 14 residues. CDR3 bases: TGTGCCAGTAGTCACCGGGACAGGGATGACGCGCAGTACTTC. It encodes CASSHRDRDDAQYF.

The J gene is TRBJ2-1, the V gene TRBV3-1; D remains ambiguous. Germline V gives CDR1 LGHDT, CDR2 YNNKEL (reference sequence). The CDR3 has 11 residues. V dropped 3 bases and J dropped 14 bases, with 11 bases sitting between them. The CDR3 DNA sequence: TGTGCCAGCAGCCAGGGTGTGTTAAAGTTCTTC. It yields the protein CASSQGVLKFF.